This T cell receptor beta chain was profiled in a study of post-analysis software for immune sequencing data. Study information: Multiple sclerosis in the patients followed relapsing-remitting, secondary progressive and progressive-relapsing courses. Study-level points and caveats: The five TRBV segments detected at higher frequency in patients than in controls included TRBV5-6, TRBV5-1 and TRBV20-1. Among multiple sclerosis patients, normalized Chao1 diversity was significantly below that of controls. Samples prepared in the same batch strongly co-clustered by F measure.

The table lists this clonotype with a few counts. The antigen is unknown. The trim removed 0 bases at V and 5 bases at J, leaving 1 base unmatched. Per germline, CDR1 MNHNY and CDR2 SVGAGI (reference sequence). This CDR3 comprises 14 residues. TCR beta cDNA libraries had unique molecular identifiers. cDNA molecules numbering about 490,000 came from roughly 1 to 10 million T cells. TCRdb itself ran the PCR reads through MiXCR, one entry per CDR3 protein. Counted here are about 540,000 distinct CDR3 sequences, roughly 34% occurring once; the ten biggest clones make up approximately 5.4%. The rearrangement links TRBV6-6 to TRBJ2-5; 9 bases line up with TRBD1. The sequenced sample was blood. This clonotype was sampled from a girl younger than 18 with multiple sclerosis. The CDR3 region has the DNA TGTGCCAGCAGTTACTCAGGACAGGGGGAGACCCAGTACTTC. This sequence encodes CASSYSGQGETQYF.